The subject of this entry is one TCR beta chain. As for time point: persistent/refractory GD, antithyroid drugs over 5 years with positive TRAb. RNA extracted from PBMCs served as the sequencing template. TCR beta libraries were built with iRepertoire HTBI primers and Arm-PCR of CDR3 regions. TCRdb re-derived calls from the multiplex PCR reads in MiXCR, one entry per CDR3 protein. The sample holds 310,000 or so distinct CDR3 sequences, 20% to 25% seen once. This record comes from a study of regulatory T cells in long-lasting Graves disease. CDR3 size: 14 residues. Losses at the gene ends were 1 base for V and 6 bases for J; bases not matched to a gene: 2. The germline V gene encodes CDR1 MNHEY and CDR2 SMNVEV (reference sequence).

The rearrangement uses TRBV27 and TRBJ2-7, with TRBD1 matching over 11 bases. The TCR originated in a female donor with Graves disease. Source: peripheral blood mononuclear cells (PBMCs), taken when the disease was refractory, from a patient treated with antithyroid drugs. CDR3 coding DNA: TGTGCCAGCAGTTTATGGGACAGGGGGGGCGAGCAGTACTTC. This gives the protein CASSLWDRGGEQYF.